A selection of T cell receptor beta chains follows, all from one sample in a study of CD4 T cells in relation to SARS-CoV-2 and coronaviruses. The antigens of these receptors remain unknown. The repertoire was sequenced with immunoSEQ multiplex PCR; TCRdb's copy has only in-frame clones and lacks some. The sample contains about 36,000 clones, about 80% of which appear only once. The sequencing input was naive CD4+ T cells from PBMCs, cultured in vitro. These receptors originate from an adult with COVID-19. Both conserved end residues are part of each CDR3. A D gene is named only where the DNA matches it firmly. Size is stated for part of the rows, as once, few or many counts, or as a class when the clone is expanded.

clone size: few
J gene: TRBJ1-6
D gene: -
V gene: TRBV7-2
CDR3 protein: CASSLRGLRDSPLHF
CDR3 DNA: TGTGCCAGCAGTCTCCGCGGACTGAGGGATTCACCCCTCCACTTT

clone size: few
J gene: TRBJ2-1
D gene: TRBD2
V gene: TRBV7-9
CDR3 protein: CASRSTSGDYNEQFF
CDR3 DNA: TGTGCCAGCAGATCGACTAGCGGGGACTACAATGAGCAGTTCTTC

clone size: -
J gene: TRBJ2-7
D gene: -
V gene: TRBV21-1
CDR3 protein: CASSKVPWTGFVEQYF
CDR3 DNA: TGTGCCAGCAGCAAAGTTCCCTGGACAGGGTTTGTCGAGCAGTACTTC

clone size: -
J gene: TRBJ2-2
D gene: TRBD2
V gene: TRBV4-1
CDR3 protein: CASSQLPGLAGTTGELFF
CDR3 DNA: TGCGCCAGCAGCCAACTCCCGGGACTAGCGGGAACCACCGGGGAGCTGTTTTTT

clone size: -
J gene: TRBJ2-1
D gene: TRBD1
V gene: TRBV28
CDR3 protein: CASRTISGQGTTNEQFF
CDR3 DNA: TGTGCCAGCAGGACAATTTCGGGACAGGGCACCACCAATGAGCAGTTCTTC

clone size: -
J gene: TRBJ2-7
D gene: -
V gene: TRBV10-1
CDR3 protein: CASSESPASYEQYF
CDR3 DNA: TGCGCCAGCAGTGAGTCTCCAGCTTCCTACGAGCAGTACTTC

clone size: -
J gene: TRBJ1-5
D gene: -
V gene: TRBV28
CDR3 protein: CASSPPTQPQPQHF
CDR3 DNA: TGTGCCAGCAGCCCTCCTACCCAACCCCAGCCCCAGCATTTT

clone size: -
J gene: TRBJ2-1
D gene: -
V gene: TRBV2
CDR3 protein: CASSFSLTGFKGNEQFF
CDR3 DNA: TGTGCCAGCTCCTTTTCCCTTACAGGATTCAAGGGCAATGAGCAGTTCTTC

clone size: once
J gene: TRBJ2-6
D gene: TRBD2
V gene: TRBV28
CDR3 protein: CASSSREARFSGANVLTF
CDR3 DNA: TGTGCCAGCAGTTCCCGGGAGGCCCGATTTTCTGGGGCCAACGTCCTGACTTTC

clone size: few
J gene: TRBJ1-6
D gene: -
V gene: TRBV6-5
CDR3 protein: CASNRGPDNSPLHF
CDR3 DNA: TGTGCCAGCAATCGGGGACCGGATAATTCACCCCTCCACTTT

clone size: few
J gene: TRBJ1-1
D gene: -
V gene: TRBV7-9
CDR3 protein: CATDRRAEAFF
CDR3 DNA: TGTGCCACCGACAGGCGGGCTGAAGCTTTCTTT

clone size: -
J gene: TRBJ2-3
D gene: -
V gene: TRBV4-2
CDR3 protein: CASSQDPFRRTSTDTQYF
CDR3 DNA: TGTGCCAGCAGCCAAGACCCGTTTAGACGGACTAGCACAGATACGCAGTATTTT

clone size: once
J gene: TRBJ2-1
D gene: TRBD2
V gene: TRBV15
CDR3 protein: CATSRDTSGRNEQFF
CDR3 DNA: TGTGCCACCAGCAGAGACACTAGCGGGAGGAATGAGCAGTTCTTC

clone size: -
J gene: TRBJ2-1
D gene: -
V gene: TRBV5-1
CDR3 protein: CASSPHTRTYNEQFF
CDR3 DNA: TGCGCCAGCAGCCCGCATACTCGAACCTACAATGAGCAGTTCTTC

clone size: -
J gene: TRBJ2-5
D gene: TRBD2
V gene: TRBV28
CDR3 protein: CASSFSGRQETQYF
CDR3 DNA: TGTGCCAGCAGCTTTAGCGGGCGACAAGAGACCCAGTACTTC

clone size: -
J gene: TRBJ1-6
D gene: -
V gene: TRBV2
CDR3 protein: CASSELGGNNSPLHF
CDR3 DNA: TGTGCCAGCAGTGAATTAGGGGGAAATAATTCACCCCTCCACTTT

clone size: -
J gene: TRBJ1-1
D gene: TRBD1
V gene: TRBV6-1
CDR3 protein: CASSETWGQGTGNTEAFF
CDR3 DNA: TGTGCCAGCAGTGAGACGTGGGGACAGGGGACCGGGAACACTGAAGCTTTCTTT

clone size: -
J gene: TRBJ2-7
D gene: -
V gene: TRBV4-1
CDR3 protein: CASSQAPALSGMKNEQYF
CDR3 DNA: TGCGCCAGCAGCCAAGCCCCAGCCCTTAGCGGTATGAAGAACGAGCAGTACTTC

clone size: -
J gene: TRBJ1-1
D gene: -
V gene: TRBV6-5
CDR3 protein: CASGRGGPGNTEAFF
CDR3 DNA: TGTGCCAGCGGGCGTGGGGGGCCTGGGAACACTGAAGCTTTCTTT

clone size: -
J gene: TRBJ2-1
D gene: -
V gene: TRBV7-2
CDR3 protein: CASSYRSGGSYNEQFF
CDR3 DNA: TGTGCCAGCAGCTACCGGTCTGGGGGCTCCTACAATGAGCAGTTCTTC

clone size: few
J gene: TRBJ2-1
D gene: -
V gene: TRBV7-9
CDR3 protein: CASIPPTGLGNEQFF
CDR3 DNA: TGTGCCAGCATTCCTCCCACGGGCCTCGGCAATGAGCAGTTCTTC

clone size: -
J gene: TRBJ2-7
D gene: TRBD2
V gene: TRBV7-2
CDR3 protein: CASSGWTSGRVLTYEQYF
CDR3 DNA: TGTGCCAGCAGCGGATGGACTAGCGGGAGGGTCTTAACCTACGAGCAGTACTTC

clone size: few
J gene: TRBJ1-5
D gene: -
V gene: TRBV2
CDR3 protein: CASSESSGAQPQHF
CDR3 DNA: TGTGCCAGCAGTGAATCGTCGGGGGCTCAGCCCCAGCATTTT

clone size: -
J gene: TRBJ1-2
D gene: TRBD1
V gene: TRBV6-5
CDR3 protein: CASSPDRDNYGYTF
CDR3 DNA: TGTGCCAGCAGTCCGGACAGGGATAACTATGGCTACACCTTC

clone size: -
J gene: TRBJ2-1
D gene: -
V gene: TRBV2
CDR3 protein: CASSGRSNEQFF
CDR3 DNA: TGTGCCAGCAGTGGTAGGAGTAATGAGCAGTTCTTC

clone size: -
J gene: TRBJ2-5
D gene: -
V gene: TRBV18
CDR3 protein: CASSSGTEETQYF
CDR3 DNA: TGTGCCAGCTCGTCAGGGACGGAAGAGACCCAGTACTTC

clone size: -
J gene: TRBJ2-1
D gene: -
V gene: TRBV19
CDR3 protein: CASSIVGSAKPYNEQFF
CDR3 DNA: TGTGCCAGTAGTATAGTTGGTAGCGCTAAACCTTACAATGAGCAGTTCTTC

clone size: -
J gene: TRBJ2-6
D gene: -
V gene: TRBV5-4
CDR3 protein: CASSLPGSSGANVLTF
CDR3 DNA: TGTGCCAGCAGCTTGCCAGGGTCCTCTGGGGCCAACGTCCTGACTTTC

clone size: once
J gene: TRBJ1-1
D gene: -
V gene: TRBV21-1
CDR3 protein: CASRTGGEAFF
CDR3 DNA: TGTGCCAGCAGGACGGGGGGTGAAGCTTTCTTT

clone size: few
J gene: TRBJ2-1
D gene: -
V gene: TRBV7-8
CDR3 protein: CASSSSRVVDNEQFF
CDR3 DNA: TGTGCCAGCAGCTCGAGCAGGGTGGTGGACAATGAGCAGTTCTTC

clone size: -
J gene: TRBJ1-2
D gene: TRBD1
V gene: TRBV7-8
CDR3 protein: CASSFSGTEGNYGYTF
CDR3 DNA: TGTGCCAGCAGCTTCTCCGGGACAGAGGGGAACTATGGCTACACCTTC

clone size: -
J gene: TRBJ2-7
D gene: TRBD2
V gene: TRBV7-8
CDR3 protein: CASSFMTSGSSYEQYF
CDR3 DNA: TGTGCCAGCAGCTTCATGACTAGCGGGAGCTCCTACGAGCAGTACTTC

clone size: -
J gene: TRBJ1-1
D gene: -
V gene: TRBV28
CDR3 protein: CASSLTFSQGSDEAFF
CDR3 DNA: TGTGCCAGCAGTTTAACCTTCTCGCAAGGTTCTGACGAAGCTTTCTTT

clone size: -
J gene: TRBJ2-7
D gene: -
V gene: TRBV6-2/TRBV6-3
CDR3 protein: CASSYPSVYEQYF
CDR3 DNA: TGTGCCAGCAGTTACCCCTCAGTCTACGAGCAGTACTTC

clone size: -
J gene: TRBJ2-7
D gene: TRBD2
V gene: TRBV6-5
CDR3 protein: CASSYAAGGSYEQYF
CDR3 DNA: TGTGCCAGCAGTTATGCCGCGGGAGGGAGCTACGAGCAGTACTTC

clone size: -
J gene: TRBJ2-4
D gene: TRBD2
V gene: TRBV4-1
CDR3 protein: CASSNSGGLAKNIQYF
CDR3 DNA: TGCGCCAGCAGCAATAGCGGGGGACTAGCCAAAAACATTCAGTACTTC

clone size: -
J gene: TRBJ2-4
D gene: -
V gene: TRBV3-1/TRBV3-2
CDR3 protein: CASSPLIQGNIQYF
CDR3 DNA: TGTGCCAGCAGCCCTCTAATCCAGGGGAACATTCAGTACTTC

clone size: few
J gene: TRBJ2-2
D gene: -
V gene: TRBV7-3
CDR3 protein: CASSLVRASNTGELFF
CDR3 DNA: TGTGCCAGCAGCTTGGTCCGCGCCTCGAACACCGGGGAGCTGTTTTTT

clone size: -
J gene: TRBJ2-3
D gene: -
V gene: TRBV10-3
CDR3 protein: CAISDPKLGPDTQYF
CDR3 DNA: TGTGCCATCAGTGACCCAAAGCTGGGTCCAGATACGCAGTATTTT

clone size: -
J gene: TRBJ2-1
D gene: TRBD1
V gene: TRBV4-1
CDR3 protein: CASSLSPPRDSSNEQFF
CDR3 DNA: TGCGCCAGCAGCTTATCGCCCCCCAGGGACAGTAGCAATGAGCAGTTCTTC

clone size: -
J gene: TRBJ1-2
D gene: TRBD1
V gene: TRBV7-8
CDR3 protein: CASSLAGAGTGTNYGYTF
CDR3 DNA: TGTGCCAGCAGCTTAGCGGGGGCCGGGACAGGGACTAACTATGGCTACACCTTC

clone size: once
J gene: TRBJ2-1
D gene: -
V gene: TRBV7-8
CDR3 protein: CASSLHRDNPSYNEQFF
CDR3 DNA: TGTGCCAGCAGCCTGCACCGGGACAACCCTTCCTACAATGAGCAGTTCTTC

clone size: -
J gene: TRBJ2-7
D gene: TRBD2
V gene: TRBV2
CDR3 protein: CASGGAGGALGEQYF
CDR3 DNA: TGTGCCAGCGGGGGGGCGGGAGGGGCCTTGGGCGAGCAGTACTTC